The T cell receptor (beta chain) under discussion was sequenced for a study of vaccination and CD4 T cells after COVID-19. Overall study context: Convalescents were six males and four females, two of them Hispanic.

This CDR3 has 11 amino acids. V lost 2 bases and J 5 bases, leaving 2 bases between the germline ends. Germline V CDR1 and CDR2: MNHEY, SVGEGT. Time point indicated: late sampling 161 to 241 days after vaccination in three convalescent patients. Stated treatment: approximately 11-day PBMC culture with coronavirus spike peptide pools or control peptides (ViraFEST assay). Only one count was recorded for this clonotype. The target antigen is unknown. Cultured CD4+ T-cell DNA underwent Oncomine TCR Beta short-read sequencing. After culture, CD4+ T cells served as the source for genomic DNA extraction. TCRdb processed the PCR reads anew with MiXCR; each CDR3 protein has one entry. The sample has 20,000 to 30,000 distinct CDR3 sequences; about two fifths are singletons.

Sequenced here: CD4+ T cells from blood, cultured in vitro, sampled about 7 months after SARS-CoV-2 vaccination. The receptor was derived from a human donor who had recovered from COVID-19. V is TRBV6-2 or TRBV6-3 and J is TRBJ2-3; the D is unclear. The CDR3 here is CASSYEDTQYF. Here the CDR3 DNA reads TGTGCCAGCAGTTACGAAGATACGCAGTATTTT.